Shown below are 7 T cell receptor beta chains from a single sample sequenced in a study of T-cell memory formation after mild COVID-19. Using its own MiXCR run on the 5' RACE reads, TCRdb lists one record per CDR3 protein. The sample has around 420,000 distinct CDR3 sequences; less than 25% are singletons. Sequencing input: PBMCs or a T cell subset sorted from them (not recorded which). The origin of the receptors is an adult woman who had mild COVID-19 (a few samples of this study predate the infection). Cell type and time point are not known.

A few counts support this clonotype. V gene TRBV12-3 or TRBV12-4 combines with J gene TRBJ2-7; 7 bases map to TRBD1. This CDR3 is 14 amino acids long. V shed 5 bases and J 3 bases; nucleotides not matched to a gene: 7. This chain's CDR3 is CASSPWDSFYEQYF. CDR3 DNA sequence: TGTGCCAGCAGTCCGTGGGACAGCTTCTACGAGCAGTACTTC.

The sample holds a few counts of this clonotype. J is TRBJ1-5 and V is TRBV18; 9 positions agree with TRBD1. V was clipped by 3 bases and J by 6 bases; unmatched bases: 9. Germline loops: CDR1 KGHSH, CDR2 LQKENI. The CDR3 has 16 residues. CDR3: CASSPALRQGGQPQHF. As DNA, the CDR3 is TGTGCCAGCTCACCCGCGCTCAGACAGGGGGGTCAGCCCCAGCATTTT.

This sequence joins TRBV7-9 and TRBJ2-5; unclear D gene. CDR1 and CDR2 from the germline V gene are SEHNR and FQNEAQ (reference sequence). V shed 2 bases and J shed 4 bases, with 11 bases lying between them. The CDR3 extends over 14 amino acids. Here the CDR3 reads CASSLLGLLETQYF. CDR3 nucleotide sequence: TGTGCCAGCAGCTTACTAGGGCTCCTAGAGACCCAGTACTTC.

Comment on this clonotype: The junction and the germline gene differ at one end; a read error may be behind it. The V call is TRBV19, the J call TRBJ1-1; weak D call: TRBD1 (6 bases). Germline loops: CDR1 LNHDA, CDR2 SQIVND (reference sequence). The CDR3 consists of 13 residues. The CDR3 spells CASSTSGTTEAFF. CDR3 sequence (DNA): TGTGCCAGTAGTACATCCGGGACAACTGAGGCTTTCTTT.

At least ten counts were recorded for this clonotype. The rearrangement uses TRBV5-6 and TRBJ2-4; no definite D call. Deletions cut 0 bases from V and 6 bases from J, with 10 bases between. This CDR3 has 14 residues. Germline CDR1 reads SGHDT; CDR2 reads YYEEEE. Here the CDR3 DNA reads TGTGCCAGCAGCTTGGGCCGTACGGGAAACATTCAGTACTTC. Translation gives CASSLGRTGNIQYF. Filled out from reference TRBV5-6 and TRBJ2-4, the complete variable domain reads DAGVTQSPTHLIKTRGQQVTLRCSPKSGHDTVSWYQQALGQGPQFIFQYYEEEERQRGNFPDRFSGHQFPNYSSELNVNALLLGDSALYLCASSLGRTGNIQYFGAGTRLSVL.

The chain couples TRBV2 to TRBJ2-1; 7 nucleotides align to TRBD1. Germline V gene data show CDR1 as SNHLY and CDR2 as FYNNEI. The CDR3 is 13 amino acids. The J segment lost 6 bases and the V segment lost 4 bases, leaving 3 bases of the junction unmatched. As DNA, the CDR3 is TGTGCCAGCAGTGCCAACAGGGGCAATGAGCAGTTCTTC. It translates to CASSANRGNEQFF.

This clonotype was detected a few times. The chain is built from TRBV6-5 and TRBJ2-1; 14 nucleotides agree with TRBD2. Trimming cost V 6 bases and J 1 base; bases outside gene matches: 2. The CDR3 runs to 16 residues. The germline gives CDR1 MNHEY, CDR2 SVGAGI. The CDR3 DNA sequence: TGTGCCAGCAGACGACTAGCGGGAGGGTCCTACAATGAGCAGTTCTTC. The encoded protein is CASRRLAGGSYNEQFF.